Below are 6 T cell receptor beta chains sequenced from a single sample in a study of blood T cell repertoires in COVID-19. The data were produced by immunoSEQ multiplex PCR, yet TCRdb's version contains in-frame clones alone and is incomplete. The data contain more than 70,000 clones, around 87% of them singletons. The specimen was peripheral blood. These receptors all come from a woman between 50 and 59 years old with active or convalescent COVID-19.

The rearrangement joins TRBV29-1 to TRBJ2-1, with 9 bases matching TRBD1. The CDR3 consists of 15 residues. Germline CDR1 and CDR2: SQVTM and ANQGSEA. The junction had 3 bases not matched to a gene; V was cut back by 3 bases and J by 0 bases. CDR3 protein: CSVEGTGSSYNEQFF. In DNA, the CDR3 is TGCAGCGTTGAGGGGACAGGGAGCTCCTACAATGAGCAGTTCTTC.

V usage is TRBV30 and J usage is TRBJ1-2; the match to TRBD1 covers 11 bases. V lost 4 bases, J lost 5 bases, and 9 bases stayed unmatched. This CDR3 contains 15 residues. Germline CDR1 is GTSNPN and CDR2 is SVGIG (reference sequence). The DNA for the CDR3 is TGTGCCTGGAACCTCGGACAGGGGGCACGGTATGGCTACACCTTC. Protein product: CAWNLGQGARYGYTF.

The CDR3 region is CASSHPGQMNSPLHF. In DNA, the CDR3 is TGCGCCAGCAGCCATCCGGGACAGATGAATTCACCCCTCCACTTT. The rearrangement uses TRBV4-1 and TRBJ1-6; 7 bases fit TRBD1. CDR1 and CDR2 (germline): MGHRA, YSYEKL. The CDR3 runs to 15 residues. V gave up 3 bases and J gave up 7 bases; unmatched junction bases: 6.

The chain joins TRBV7-2 to TRBJ2-2; D may be TRBD2 (7 bases). The germline CDR1 and CDR2 sequences are SGHTA and FQGNSA. The CDR3 consists of 16 residues. V was pared by 4 bases and J by 4 bases, with 16 bases between. The CDR3 loop reads CASSSAAGASTGELFF. The CDR3 coding sequence is TGTGCCAGCAGCTCAGCCGCGGGGGCGTCCACCGGGGAGCTGTTTTTT.

This sequence joins TRBV5-8 and TRBJ2-5, with TRBD2 matching over 8 bases. This CDR3 is built from 16 residues. With V trimmed by 0 bases and J by 5 bases, 9 bases remained unmatched. CDR1 is SGHTS, CDR2 YDEGEE, per germline. Here the CDR3 DNA reads TGTGCCAGCAGCTTGGGTCAAGCGGGGGAAATGGAGACCCAGTACTTC. Translation gives CASSLGQAGEMETQYF.

V usage is TRBV18 and J usage is TRBJ2-2; 7 nucleotides agree with TRBD1. This CDR3 has 14 amino acids. The germline CDR1 and CDR2 sequences are KGHSH and LQKENI. V was pared by 6 bases and J by 0 bases, with 1 base of the junction left unmatched. Written as DNA, the CDR3 is TGTGCCAGCTCCGGGACAGCGAACACCGGGGAGCTGTTTTTT. It encodes CASSGTANTGELFF.